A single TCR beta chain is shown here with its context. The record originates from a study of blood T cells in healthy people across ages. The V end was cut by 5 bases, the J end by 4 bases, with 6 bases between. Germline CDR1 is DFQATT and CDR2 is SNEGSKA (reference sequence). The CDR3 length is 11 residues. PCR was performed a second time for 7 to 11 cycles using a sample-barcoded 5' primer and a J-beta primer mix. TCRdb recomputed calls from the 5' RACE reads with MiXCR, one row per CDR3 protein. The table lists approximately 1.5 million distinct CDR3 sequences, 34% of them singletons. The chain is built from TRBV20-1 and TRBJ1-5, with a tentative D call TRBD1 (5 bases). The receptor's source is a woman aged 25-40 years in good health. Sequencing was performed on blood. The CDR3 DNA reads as TGCAGTGCTGGGACTAATCAGCCCCAGCATTTT. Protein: CSAGTNQPQHF.